The next 18 T cell receptor beta chains were all read from a single sample in a study of T cells in Graves' hyperthyroidism and ophthalmopathy. TCR beta CDR3 region amplification was performed from RNA transcripts. HTBI primers were employed in a first-round RT-PCR of the TCR CDR3. TCRdb re-called the multiplex PCR reads through MiXCR, storing one row per CDR3 protein. In the table there are around 600,000 distinct CDR3 sequences, approximately 15% of which are singletons. Sequenced: blood. These receptors all stem from a woman aged 50 to 60 with Graves' ophthalmopathy.

This clonotype was detected only a few times. The chain employs TRBV29-1 and TRBJ2-1; 8 nucleotides align to TRBD1. CDR1 SQVTM and CDR2 ANQGSEA come from the germline V gene. V shed 7 bases and J 0 bases; nucleotides not matched to a gene: 5. CDR3 length equals 14 residues. The CDR3 DNA reads as TGCAGCGGTCGGACAGGGAGCTCCTACAATGAGCAGTTCTTC. This gives the protein CSGRTGSSYNEQFF.

This clonotype was counted ten times or more. The chain is built from TRBV11-3 and TRBJ1-1, with 10 bases lining up with TRBD1. The germline gives CDR1 SGHNT, CDR2 YENEEA. The CDR3 is made up of 15 amino acids. V lost 4 bases to trimming and J lost 6 bases; unmatched junction nucleotides: 8. CDR3 loop: CASSSPGQGLPEAFF. The CDR3 region has the DNA TGTGCCAGCAGCTCACCGGGACAGGGGTTACCTGAAGCTTTCTTT.

This clonotype showed up many times. The chain uses TRBV12-3 or TRBV12-4 and TRBJ2-7; 8 nucleotides agree with TRBD1. Losses at the gene ends were 3 bases for V and 7 bases for J; bases not matched to a gene: 11. The CDR3 has 15 residues. Here the CDR3 DNA reads TGTGCCAGCAGTTTCTTTGGGCAGGGGGCCGGTGAGCAGTACTTC. Protein: CASSFFGQGAGEQYF.

The rearrangement joins TRBV5-8 to TRBJ2-1, with 9 bases identical to TRBD1. Unmatched junction bases numbered 12, after V lost 4 bases and J lost 7 bases. Germline loops: CDR1 SGHTS, CDR2 YDEGEE. The CDR3 contains 16 residues. The CDR3 bases are TGTGCCAGCAGCCCCCGGGACAGGGTGGTGTGGAATGAGCAGTTCTTC. This codes for CASSPRDRVVWNEQFF.

This clonotype showed up many times. This chain uses TRBV27 with TRBJ2-1, with D unresolved. The CDR3 sequence is 15 residues long. Trimming shortened V by 2 bases and J by 5 bases, and 13 bases separated the two germline ends. Per germline, CDR1 MNHEY and CDR2 SMNVEV (reference sequence). The CDR3 here is CASSLSQVRNNEQFF. The CDR3 DNA sequence: TGTGCCAGCAGTTTAAGCCAGGTTCGTAACAATGAGCAGTTCTTC.

The chain joins TRBV11-1 to TRBJ2-1; D call uncertain. V lost 4 bases and J lost 11, with 12 bases in between. Germline values: CDR1 SGHAT, CDR2 FQDESV (reference sequence). The CDR3 consists of 12 residues. CDR3 region: CASSYETPQQFF. CDR3 DNA: TGTGCCAGCAGCTACGAGACGCCCCAGCAGTTCTTC.

In its sample, this clonotype was seen many times. This chain joins TRBV11-2 and TRBJ2-3; 15 nucleotides align to TRBD2. J lost 5 bases, V lost 5 bases, and 5 bases had no gene match. CDR1 and CDR2 from the germline V gene are SGHAT and FQNNGV. The CDR3 has 16 amino acids. CDR3 sequence reads: CASSLGTSGRRDTQYF. Written as DNA, the CDR3 is TGTGCCAGCAGCCTGGGGACTAGCGGGAGGAGAGATACGCAGTATTTT.

This clonotype has at least ten counts. The chain links TRBV7-2 to TRBJ2-1; D is uncertain. V lost 1 base and J 1 base, leaving 8 bases between the germline ends. Germline-derived CDR1 and CDR2 are SGHTA and FQGNSA. The CDR3 is 15 amino acids. CDR3 bases: TGTGCCAGCAGCTTAGTAGGGAAGTCCTACAATGAGCAGTTCTTC. Its protein product is CASSLVGKSYNEQFF.

This clonotype has a count of ten or more. The gene calls are TRBV28 and TRBJ2-1; TRBD2 matches 10 bases. After removal of 6 bases from V and 4 bases from J, the junction contained 9 bases not matched to a gene. Looked up from germline, CDR1 is MDHEN and CDR2 is SYDVKM. The CDR3 is made up of 16 amino acids. CDR3 sequence: CASRPPGLAMYNEQFF. Here the CDR3 DNA reads TGTGCCAGCAGGCCTCCGGGACTAGCGATGTACAATGAGCAGTTCTTC. Full variable domain (remainder filled in from reference TRBV28 and TRBJ2-1): DVKVTQSSRYLVKRTGEKVFLECVQDMDHENMFWYRQDPGLGLRLIYFSYDVKMKEKGDIPEGYSVSREKKERFSLILESASTNQTSMYLCASRPPGLAMYNEQFFGPGTRLTVL.

This chain uses TRBV20-1 with TRBJ2-5; D tentatively reads TRBD1 or TRBD2 (6 bases each). The CDR3 runs to 14 residues. Between the trimmed V and J ends, which lost 0 bases and 5 bases, there was a span of 13 bases. CDR1 DFQATT and CDR2 SNEGSKA come from the germline V gene (reference sequence). CDR3 in amino acids: CSAREPQGRETQYF. The CDR3 coding sequence is TGCAGTGCTAGAGAACCCCAGGGGAGGGAGACCCAGTACTTC.

At least ten counts were recorded for this clonotype. V and J are TRBV5-5 and TRBJ1-5; no reliable D call. The CDR3 sequence is 13 residues long. The V gene lost 0 bases and the J gene lost 3 bases, with 4 bases spanning the gap. Germline CDR1 reads SGHKS; CDR2 reads YYEKEE (reference sequence). CDR3 protein: CASSLDFNQPQHF. DNA of the CDR3: TGTGCCAGCAGCTTGGACTTCAATCAGCCCCAGCATTTT.

The chain links TRBV6-1 to TRBJ1-6, with 7 positions matching TRBD1. V lost 5 bases, J lost 7 bases, and 11 bases stayed unmatched. This CDR3 spans 16 amino acids. Germline lookup yields CDR1 MNHNS and CDR2 SASEGT. The CDR3 nucleotides are TGTGCCAGCAGTAAAAGAGGGACAGCGAGAAATTCACCCCTCCACTTT. Its translation: CASSKRGTARNSPLHF.

This clonotype has at least ten counts. The rearrangement joins TRBV5-1 to TRBJ2-7, with D possibly called TRBD1 or TRBD2 (5 bases each). CDR1 is SGHRS, CDR2 YFSETQ, per germline. V was pared by 4 bases and J by 4 bases, with 18 bases between. CDR3 length: 15 amino acids. This chain's CDR3 is CASSQGPNGPYEQYF. CDR3 nucleotide sequence: TGCGCCAGCAGCCAGGGACCAAACGGCCCTTACGAGCAGTACTTC.

This clonotype was counted ten times or more. This chain joins TRBV2 and TRBJ2-2; 8 bases map to TRBD1. The germline CDR1 and CDR2 sequences are SNHLY and FYNNEI. V dropped 3 bases and J dropped 6; count of bases not matched to a gene: 6. This CDR3 is 15 amino acids long. The CDR3 sequence is CASSEGGQGSGELFF. DNA of the CDR3: TGTGCCAGCAGTGAGGGTGGACAGGGATCCGGGGAGCTGTTTTTT.

The chain recombines TRBV19 with TRBJ2-1; TRBD2 matches 10 bases. The trim removed 1 base at V and 8 bases at J, leaving 5 bases unmatched. CDR1 is LNHDA and CDR2 is SQIVND in the germline V gene (reference sequence). The CDR3 totals 15 residues. The DNA for the CDR3 is TGTGCCAGTAGTATAGGGTCTAGCGGGAGATATGAGCAGTTCTTC. Protein: CASSIGSSGRYEQFF.

The table lists this clonotype with a few counts. The CDR3 here is CASCGWRERGGELFF. CDR3 nucleotides: TGTGCCAGTTGTGGCTGGCGGGAAAGGGGCGGGGAGCTGTTTTTT. The gene calls are TRBV28 and TRBJ2-2, with D maybe TRBD2 (6 bases). Germline assignment: CDR1 MDHEN and CDR2 SYDVKM. This CDR3 region has 15 residues. Trimming removed 9 bases at V and 7 bases at J, with 21 bases between.

This chain connects TRBV7-9 to TRBJ2-2; D is perhaps TRBD2 (5 bases). V was clipped by 1 base and J by 5 bases, with 20 bases between them. CDR1 SEHNR and CDR2 FQNEAQ come from the germline V gene (reference sequence). This CDR3 spans 18 amino acids. CDR3 sequence (DNA): TGTGCCAGCAGCTTAGAAGGTTTCACTAGGTCGGGGACCGGGGAGCTGTTTTTT. Residues: CASSLEGFTRSGTGELFF.

This clonotype was detected a few times. The chain couples TRBV29-1 to TRBJ2-5, with a weak D call TRBD2 (5 bases). The CDR3 is made up of 12 amino acids. Trimming removed 8 bases at V and 2 bases at J, with 12 bases between. CDR1 and CDR2 from the germline V gene are SQVTM and ANQGSEA. The DNA of the CDR3 is TGCAGCTTTCGTCGGGGACAAGAGACCCAGTACTTC. Amino acid sequence: CSFRRGQETQYF.